In its sample, the clone carrying this T cell receptor (beta chain) was seen a few times. What it recognizes is unknown. These data come from a study of T-cell memory formation after mild COVID-19. Notes on the study in general: Some clones that responded turned up in pre-infection memory, which suggests that cross-reactive memory joined in. From day 15 to 85, contracting clones were balanced between CD4 and CD8, whereas later expanders leaned toward CD4+.

A 5'RACE reaction primed in the constant segment made cDNA libraries of TCR alpha and TCR beta, and these carried sample barcodes and UMIs. MiXCR, run by TCRdb on the 5' RACE reads, gives a single entry per CDR3 protein. The sample lists 90,000 to 130,000 distinct CDR3 sequences, 18% seen once, with around 5.1% in the top ten. V lost 5 bases, J lost 0 bases, and 4 bases lay in between. The V gene's germline CDR1 is SGHAT and CDR2 FQDESV (reference sequence). The length of the CDR3 is 12 residues. This receptor was taken from a man between 18 and 35 years old who had mild COVID-19 (a few samples of this study predate the infection). Cell type and time point are not known. The sequencing sample was made of PBMCs or a T cell subset sorted from them (not recorded which). This chain links TRBV11-1 with TRBJ2-5; D unresolved. The CDR3 spells CASSINQETQYF. The CDR3 coding sequence is TGTGCCAGCAGCATAAACCAAGAGACCCAGTACTTC.